Listed below are T cell receptor beta chains from one sample, sequenced in a study of early stage breast cancer tumors. TCRdb's copy holds only in-frame clones and misses some; the assay was immunoSEQ multiplex PCR. The data hold roughly 30,000 clones, with roughly 80% observed a single time. The specimen sequenced was blood. These receptors came from a middle-aged person with breast cancer. The CDR3 runs from the conserved cysteine through the conserved F or W. D genes are given only for firm matches. Clone size is stated in some rows and not others, as once, few, many or a class when expanded.

CDR3aa: CASSFWGGSASGTDTQYF; CDR3nt: TGTGCCAGCAGCTTCTGGGGTGGTTCCGCTAGCGGCACAGATACGCAGTATTTT; abundance: NA; v_gene: TRBV7-8; d_gene: NA; j_gene: TRBJ2-3
CDR3aa: CAITRSGVRREGGYTF; CDR3nt: TGTGCCATCACTCGATCGGGAGTCCGTCGAGAGGGTGGCTACACCTTC; abundance: NA; v_gene: TRBV10-3; d_gene: NA; j_gene: TRBJ1-2
CDR3aa: CASSPQDTARGSEQYF; CDR3nt: TGTGCCAGCTCACCACAAGACACCGCCAGGGGTAGCGAGCAGTACTTC; abundance: NA; v_gene: TRBV18; d_gene: NA; j_gene: TRBJ2-7
CDR3aa: CSVETPGAGRNEQFF; CDR3nt: TGCAGCGTTGAAACACCCGGAGCGGGAAGGAATGAGCAGTTCTTC; abundance: NA; v_gene: TRBV29-1; d_gene: TRBD2; j_gene: TRBJ2-1
CDR3aa: CASSSDISRAGANVLTF; CDR3nt: TGTGCCAGCAGCTCGGACATCTCAAGGGCTGGGGCCAACGTCCTGACTTTC; abundance: once; v_gene: TRBV5-4; d_gene: NA; j_gene: TRBJ2-6
CDR3aa: CASSPSLAPHNEQFF; CDR3nt: TGTGCCAGCAGCCCCAGTCTTGCGCCCCACAATGAGCAGTTCTTC; abundance: NA; v_gene: TRBV7-8; d_gene: NA; j_gene: TRBJ2-1
CDR3aa: CASSLGSTRVGGNTIYF; CDR3nt: TGTGCCAGTAGTTTGGGATCTACGAGGGTTGGCGGAAACACCATATATTTT; abundance: NA; v_gene: TRBV19; d_gene: NA; j_gene: TRBJ1-3
CDR3aa: CSDGEGPSGIDMNTEAFF; CDR3nt: TGCAGCGACGGCGAGGGCCCATCCGGAATTGATATGAACACTGAAGCTTTCTTT; abundance: NA; v_gene: TRBV29-1; d_gene: NA; j_gene: TRBJ1-1
CDR3aa: CASSQDHSSSYEQYF; CDR3nt: TGCGCCAGCAGCCAAGATCACAGCAGTTCCTACGAGCAGTACTTC; abundance: NA; v_gene: TRBV4-1; d_gene: NA; j_gene: TRBJ2-7
CDR3aa: CASSPLYGIGRTYEQYF; CDR3nt: TGTGCCAGCAGCCCGCTATACGGAATAGGGAGAACCTACGAGCAGTACTTC; abundance: NA; v_gene: TRBV5-5; d_gene: NA; j_gene: TRBJ2-7
CDR3aa: CASRDTQYF; CDR3nt: TGTGCCAGCAGAGACACCCAGTACTTC; abundance: few; v_gene: TRBV2; d_gene: NA; j_gene: TRBJ2-5
CDR3aa: CASSFNRADTQYF; CDR3nt: TGTGCCAGCAGCTTCAACAGGGCAGATACGCAGTATTTT; abundance: NA; v_gene: TRBV6-5; d_gene: NA; j_gene: TRBJ2-3
CDR3aa: CASSYHSRWGSSNQPQHF; CDR3nt: TGTGCCAGCAGTTATCATTCGAGGTGGGGGAGCAGTAATCAGCCCCAGCATTTT; abundance: NA; v_gene: TRBV28; d_gene: NA; j_gene: TRBJ1-5
CDR3aa: CASQGARTGELFF; CDR3nt: TGTGCCAGCCAGGGGGCGAGGACCGGGGAGCTGTTTTTT; abundance: few; v_gene: TRBV6-1; d_gene: TRBD1; j_gene: TRBJ2-2
CDR3aa: CASSFQGAPGNTIYF; CDR3nt: TGCGCCAGCAGCTTTCAGGGGGCGCCTGGAAACACCATATATTTT; abundance: NA; v_gene: TRBV4-1; d_gene: TRBD1; j_gene: TRBJ1-3
CDR3aa: CASSLHFGELFF; CDR3nt: TGTGCCAGCAGTTTACACTTTGGGGAGCTGTTTTTT; abundance: few; v_gene: TRBV27; d_gene: NA; j_gene: TRBJ2-2
CDR3aa: CASSAWGGLSISTNEKLFF; CDR3nt: TGTGCCAGCAGTGCGTGGGGGGGACTCTCTATTTCAACTAATGAAAAACTGTTTTTT; abundance: NA; v_gene: TRBV2; d_gene: NA; j_gene: TRBJ1-4
CDR3aa: CASSLTGDDEAFF; CDR3nt: TGTGCCAGCAGTCTAACAGGGGACGATGAAGCTTTCTTT; abundance: NA; v_gene: TRBV5-4; d_gene: TRBD1; j_gene: TRBJ1-1
CDR3aa: CASSNSGVGNQPQHF; CDR3nt: TGTGCCAGCAGTAATTCAGGGGTGGGCAATCAGCCCCAGCATTTT; abundance: NA; v_gene: TRBV28; d_gene: NA; j_gene: TRBJ1-5
CDR3aa: CASSLGQSIQFF; CDR3nt: TGTGCCAGCAGCCTGGGACAGAGTATTCAGTTCTTC; abundance: NA; v_gene: TRBV6-5; d_gene: TRBD1; j_gene: TRBJ2-1
CDR3aa: CASSLVPRNEQFF; CDR3nt: TGTGCCAGCAGCTTAGTCCCCCGCAATGAGCAGTTCTTC; abundance: few; v_gene: TRBV13; d_gene: NA; j_gene: TRBJ2-1
CDR3aa: CASSYPGEVHEQFF; CDR3nt: TGTGCCAGCAGTTATCCGGGGGAGGTCCATGAGCAGTTCTTC; abundance: NA; v_gene: TRBV6-6; d_gene: NA; j_gene: TRBJ2-1
CDR3aa: CASSDGATYEQYF; CDR3nt: TGTGCCAGCAGTGATGGGGCCACCTACGAGCAGTACTTC; abundance: once; v_gene: TRBV13; d_gene: NA; j_gene: TRBJ2-7
CDR3aa: CASSRSEGVSYEQYF; CDR3nt: TGTGCCAGCAGCCGATCTGAGGGGGTGTCCTACGAGCAGTACTTC; abundance: NA; v_gene: TRBV6-6; d_gene: NA; j_gene: TRBJ2-7
CDR3aa: CASSQGRGDEQYF; CDR3nt: TGCGCCAGCAGCCAAGGGAGGGGTGACGAGCAGTACTTC; abundance: NA; v_gene: TRBV4-1; d_gene: NA; j_gene: TRBJ2-7
CDR3aa: CASSLGGGVAQYF; CDR3nt: TGTGCCAGCAGTTTAGGGGGTGGAGTTGCGCAGTATTTT; abundance: NA; v_gene: TRBV28; d_gene: NA; j_gene: TRBJ2-3
CDR3aa: CASSLANPVGRWSYGYTF; CDR3nt: TGTGCCAGCAGTTTAGCCAACCCTGTGGGGAGATGGAGCTATGGCTACACCTTC; abundance: NA; v_gene: TRBV28; d_gene: NA; j_gene: TRBJ1-2